This T cell receptor (beta chain) stems from a study of blood T cell repertoires in COVID-19. Study-level information: The analysed material was cDNA or gDNA that came from T cells, B-cell-depleted T cells, or PBMCs.

Repertoires were generated with immunoSEQ multiplex PCR, while TCRdb's copy carries only in-frame clones and drops some. The sample records roughly 84,000 clones, around four fifths being singletons. Germline values: CDR1 MGHDK, CDR2 SYGVNS. The CDR3 has 12 residues. Deletions cut 3 bases from V and 11 bases from J, with 13 bases between. This sequence joins TRBV25-1 and TRBJ1-1; D is perhaps TRBD1 (6 bases). The receptor's source is a man aged 55-75 years with COVID-19, enrolled during active disease. The specimen was peripheral blood. The CDR3: CASSDPRQEAFF. In nucleotides, the CDR3 is TGTGCCAGCAGTGATCCCAGACAGGAGGCTTTCTTT. The complete variable domain, with remaining parts taken from reference TRBV25-1 and TRBJ1-1, reads EADIYQTPRYLVIGTGKKITLECSQTMGHDKMYWYQQDPGMELHLIHYSYGVNSTEKGDLSSESTVSRIRTEHFPLTLESARPSHTSQYLCASSDPRQEAFFGQGTRLTVV.